This T cell receptor beta chain stems from a study of shared clonotypes between healthy human individuals. Germline-derived CDR1 and CDR2 are SGHNT and YYREEE (reference sequence). Trimming took off 1 base at V and 5 bases at J, with 13 bases between the two ends. The CDR3 contains 14 residues. With respect to this clone: Its antigen is currently unknown.

Produced via immunoSEQ multiplex PCR; TCRdb's table is partial and in-frame only. The table shows fewer than 550,000 clones, with 75% to 80% occurring only once. Study-wide results and caveats: The sampled material consisted only of blood, and tissue repertoires are likely to differ.

The receptor comes from a woman in her forties in good health. Some clones in this sample may be carry-over from other donors' samples. The rearrangement links TRBV5-4 to TRBJ2-7; TRBD1 or TRBD2 may be the D gene (7 bases each). The specimen was PBMCs. CDR3: CASSLWEGANEQYF. As DNA, the CDR3 is TGTGCCAGCAGCTTGTGGGAGGGGGCCAACGAGCAGTACTTC.